This T cell receptor (beta chain) was captured in a study of blood T cell repertoires in COVID-19. Study information: Acute-phase and convalescent COVID-19 samples originated in the United States, Italy and Spain. The analysed material was cDNA or gDNA that came from T cells, B-cell-depleted T cells, or PBMCs.

In the source study's methods: Estimation of nucleated cell counts relied on the amplification of reference gene primers. Using immunoSEQ multiplex PCR, the repertoire was profiled, and TCRdb retains in-frame clones only, with some absent. V, J and clone size are those of that table, while D and trimming were read from the DNA. The sample has some 120,000 clones; 84% are singletons. The material sequenced was peripheral blood. The receptor was derived from a woman aged 25 to 39 who had recovered from COVID-19.

The CDR3 sequence is CASDRPRITYNEQFF. CDR3 nucleotide sequence: TGTGCCAGCGATAGACCGAGGATTACCTACAATGAGCAGTTCTTC. This rearrangement joins TRBV2 to TRBJ2-1; D is uncertain. This CDR3 is 15 amino acids long. The germline gives CDR1 SNHLY, CDR2 FYNNEI. Trimming removed 8 bases at V and 2 bases at J, with 16 bases between.